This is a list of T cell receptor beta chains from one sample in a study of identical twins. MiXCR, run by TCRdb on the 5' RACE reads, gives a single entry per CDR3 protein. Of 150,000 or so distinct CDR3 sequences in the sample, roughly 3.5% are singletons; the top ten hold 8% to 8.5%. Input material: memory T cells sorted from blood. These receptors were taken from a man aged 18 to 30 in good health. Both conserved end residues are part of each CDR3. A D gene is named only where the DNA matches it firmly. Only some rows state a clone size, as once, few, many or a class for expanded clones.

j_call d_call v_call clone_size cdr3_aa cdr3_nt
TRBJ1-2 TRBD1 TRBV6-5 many CASSHRDRDYGYTF TGTGCCAGCAGTCACCGGGACAGGGACTATGGCTACACCTTC
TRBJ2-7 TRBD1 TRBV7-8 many CASSLVGQGSSYEQYF TGTGCCAGCAGCTTAGTGGGACAGGGGTCCTCCTACGAGCAGTACTTC
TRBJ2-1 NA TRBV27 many CASSFPSLASRGSYNEQFF TGTGCCAGCAGTTTCCCATCCTTAGCGAGTCGGGGGTCCTACAATGAGCAGTTCTTC
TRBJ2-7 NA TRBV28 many CASSGTGTIEQYF TGTGCCAGCAGTGGTACAGGGACCATCGAGCAGTACTTC
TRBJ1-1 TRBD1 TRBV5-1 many CASSAGTQGAGEAFF TGCGCCAGCAGCGCCGGAACACAGGGGGCGGGTGAAGCTTTCTTT
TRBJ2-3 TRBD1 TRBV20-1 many CSASLDRETDTQYF TGCAGTGCTAGCCTGGACAGGGAGACAGATACGCAGTATTTT
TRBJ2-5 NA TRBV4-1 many CASSQGRADQETQYF TGCGCCAGCAGCCAAGGGCGGGCGGACCAAGAGACCCAGTACTTC
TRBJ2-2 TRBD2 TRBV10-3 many CAIMRGGGELFF TGTGCCATCATGCGCGGGGGAGGGGAGCTGTTTTTT
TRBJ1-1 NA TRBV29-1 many CSVEGATNTEAFF TGCAGCGTTGAGGGGGCTACGAACACTGAAGCTTTCTTT
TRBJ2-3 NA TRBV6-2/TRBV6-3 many CASSLLGDTQYF TGTGCCAGCAGCCTCCTGGGTGATACGCAGTATTTT
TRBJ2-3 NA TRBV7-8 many CASSLAGGSGTTDTQYF TGTGCCAGCAGCTTAGCGGGGGGTAGCGGCACCACAGATACGCAGTATTTT
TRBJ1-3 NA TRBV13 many CASSHAAGNTIYF TGTGCCAGCAGCCATGCCGCTGGAAACACCATATATTTT
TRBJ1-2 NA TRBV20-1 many CSGKDSVNYGYTF TGCAGTGGCAAGGACAGCGTCAACTATGGCTACACCTTC
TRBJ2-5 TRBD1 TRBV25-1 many CASTESGGVETQYF TGTGCCAGCACAGAATCAGGGGGCGTGGAGACCCAGTACTTC
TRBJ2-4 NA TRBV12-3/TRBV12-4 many CASSLFIRGSQAKNIQYF TGTGCCAGCAGTTTATTTATCAGGGGTAGCCAGGCCAAAAACATTCAGTACTTC
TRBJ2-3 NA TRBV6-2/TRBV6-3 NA CASSYYRADTQYF TGTGCCAGCAGTTATTATAGGGCAGATACGCAGTATTTT
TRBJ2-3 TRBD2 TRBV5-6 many CASSGRTSGGTDTQYF TGTGCCAGCAGCGGGCGGACTAGCGGGGGCACAGATACGCAGTATTTT
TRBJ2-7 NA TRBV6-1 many CASSMAENYEQYF TGTGCCAGCAGTATGGCAGAAAACTACGAGCAGTACTTC
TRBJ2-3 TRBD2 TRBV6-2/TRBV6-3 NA CASSSRTSVTDTQYF TGTGCCAGCAGCTCCCGGACTAGCGTCACAGATACGCAGTATTTT
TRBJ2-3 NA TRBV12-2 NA CASRLTSGISTDTQYF TGTGCAAGTCGCTTGACTAGCGGGATTAGCACAGATACGCAGTATTTT
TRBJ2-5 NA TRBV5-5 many CASSLREETQYF TGTGCCAGCAGCTTAAGGGAAGAGACCCAGTACTTC
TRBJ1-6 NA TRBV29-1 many CSVGERAESPLHF TGCAGCGTTGGAGAGAGGGCGGAGTCACCCCTCCACTTT
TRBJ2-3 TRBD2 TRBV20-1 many CSASPGTSGRADTQYF TGCAGTGCTTCCCCCGGGACTAGCGGGAGGGCAGATACGCAGTATTTT
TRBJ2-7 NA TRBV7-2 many CASSPRGGYEQYF TGTGCCAGCAGCCCGAGGGGGGGCTACGAGCAGTACTTC
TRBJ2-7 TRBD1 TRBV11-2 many CASSSLRDRVHEQYF TGTGCCAGCAGCTCCCTCCGGGACAGGGTCCACGAGCAGTACTTC
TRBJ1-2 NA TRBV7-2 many CASSLKGGFGYTF TGTGCCAGCAGCTTAAAGGGGGGTTTTGGCTACACCTTC
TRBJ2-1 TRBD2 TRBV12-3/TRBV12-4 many CASSSLGSGRADEQFF TGTGCCAGCAGTTCGCTCGGTAGCGGGAGGGCCGATGAGCAGTTCTTC
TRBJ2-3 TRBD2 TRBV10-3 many CAIESGTSRTDTQYF TGTGCCATTGAATCCGGGACTAGTCGGACAGATACGCAGTATTTT
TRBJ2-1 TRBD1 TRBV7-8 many CASSLSGTGGNEQFF TGTGCCAGCAGCTTAAGTGGGACAGGGGGCAATGAGCAGTTCTTC
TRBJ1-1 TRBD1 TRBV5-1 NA CASSQTTGGHEAFF TGCGCCAGCAGCCAAACTACAGGGGGCCATGAAGCTTTCTTT
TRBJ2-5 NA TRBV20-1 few CSEAGGDETQYF TGCAGTGAAGCGGGCGGGGACGAGACCCAGTACTTC
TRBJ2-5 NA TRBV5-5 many CASSFVMETQYF TGTGCCAGCAGTTTTGTTATGGAGACCCAGTACTTC
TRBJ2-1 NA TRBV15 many CATSRDFAGYNEQFF TGTGCCACCAGCAGAGATTTTGCGGGGTACAATGAGCAGTTCTTC
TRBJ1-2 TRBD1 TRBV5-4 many CASSLDSGGGYGYTF TGTGCCAGCAGCTTGGACTCAGGGGGTGGGTATGGCTACACCTTC
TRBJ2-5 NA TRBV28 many CASSLIVNQETQYF TGTGCCAGCAGTTTAATTGTAAACCAAGAGACCCAGTACTTC
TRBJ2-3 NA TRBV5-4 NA CASSSSGAQGLNTQYF TGTGCCAGCAGTTCCTCCGGGGCACAGGGCCTAAATACGCAGTATTTT
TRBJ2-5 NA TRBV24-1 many CATSDPQLTGSETQYF TGTGCCACCAGTGATCCGCAGCTGACAGGATCGGAGACCCAGTACTTC
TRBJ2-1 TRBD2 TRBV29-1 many CSVSKGLAGAYNEQFF TGCAGCGTGTCAAAGGGACTAGCGGGAGCCTACAATGAGCAGTTCTTC
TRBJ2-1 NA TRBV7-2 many CASSLDWGAGNEQFF TGTGCCAGCAGCTTAGACTGGGGGGCCGGCAATGAGCAGTTCTTC
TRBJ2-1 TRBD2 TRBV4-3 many CASSQDQVAGDNEQFF TGCGCCAGCAGCCAAGATCAGGTAGCGGGCGACAATGAGCAGTTCTTC
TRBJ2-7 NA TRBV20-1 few CSARFRPGGHEQYF TGCAGTGCTAGATTTCGACCGGGCGGCCACGAGCAGTACTTC
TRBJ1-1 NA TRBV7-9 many CASSPEEGWKGEAFF TGTGCCAGCAGCCCAGAGGAGGGTTGGAAGGGGGAAGCTTTCTTT